What follows are 4 T cell receptor beta chains derived from one specimen sequenced in a study of T cell repertoires in ileal Crohn's disease. Data came from immunoSEQ multiplex PCR; TCRdb stores just in-frame clones and leaves some out. Of 5,000 to 6,500 clones listed, approximately 85% are singletons. Sequencing was performed on ileal tissue. The receptors originated from an adult with Crohn's disease.

J is TRBJ2-3 and V is TRBV6-1, with D possibly matching TRBD1 (5 bases). The CDR3 has 16 residues. CDR1 MNHNS and CDR2 SASEGT come from the germline V gene. The V end was cut by 4 bases, the J end by 0 bases, with 14 bases between. As DNA, the CDR3 is TGTGCCAGCAGTGCGTCCCTTCCAGGGAGCACAGATACGCAGTATTTT. It yields the protein CASSASLPGSTDTQYF.

V and J are TRBV6-5 and TRBJ2-5; perhaps TRBD1 as D (5 bases). Trimming cost V 0 bases and J 4 bases, with 9 bases left between them. Germline-derived CDR1 and CDR2 are MNHEY and SVGAGI. CDR3 size: 14 residues. CDR3 nucleotides: TGTGCCAGCAGTTACTCCAGGGTTTCAGAGACCCAGTACTTC. Residues: CASSYSRVSETQYF.

This sequence joins TRBV29-1 and TRBJ2-5; 7 nucleotides line up with TRBD1. Germline V gene data show CDR1 as SQVTM and CDR2 as ANQGSEA. The CDR3 has 15 amino acids. V dropped 5 bases and J dropped 3; count of bases not matched to a gene: 12. The CDR3 reads CSVSPTAGGEETQYF. CDR3 DNA: TGCAGCGTTTCCCCAACGGCAGGGGGAGAAGAGACCCAGTACTTC.

The chain combines TRBV29-1 with TRBJ2-7; 7 bases map to TRBD2. CDR1 and CDR2 from the germline V gene are SQVTM and ANQGSEA. The CDR3 totals 12 residues. V was pared by 4 bases and J by 3 bases, with 3 bases of the junction left unmatched. The CDR3 protein is CSVGTGGYEQYF. The CDR3 DNA reads as TGCAGCGTTGGGACGGGGGGCTACGAGCAGTACTTC.